This entry concerns a single T cell receptor (beta chain). This receptor's antigen is unknown. Per-nucleotide qualities are absent, and no much larger clonotype sits a single base away. The data belong to a study of blood T cell repertoires in COVID-19 (dated by TCRdb to the early 2020s). In terms of the full investigation: Samples covering the acute and convalescent phases of COVID-19 were provided by collaborators in the United States, Italy and Spain. The material from the prospective study consisted of cDNA or gDNA derived from T cells, B-cell-depleted T cells, or PBMCs. Deeply sampled blood TCRbeta repertoires from subjects exposed to, actively infected with, or recovered from COVID-19 were included in the dataset. The repertoires were released in a freely available public database intended as a resource for research on the immune response to SARS-CoV-2. The samples were drawn from two sources: the first 160 participants of the ongoing ImmuneRACE study, and 1,000 to 1,500 subjects contributed by 6 global collaborators. A de-identified subject ID, COVID-19 status, age in years and sex were almost always included in the sample metadata. HLA class I and class II types, where available, came from metadata supplied by the sample provider rather than from assay-based typing. Broader findings and caveats from the paper: The amount of clinical and demographic metadata varied by source and participant and was provided uncurated.

The germline V gene provides CDR1 SGHTA and CDR2 FQGTGA. The cysteine opens and the phenylalanine closes a CDR3 of 15 amino acids. Kept here is only the CDR3 DNA, which spans 45 bases and is read in frame from base 1. V is cut back by 4 bases and J by 6 bases, with 9 bases in the junction unmatched. The immunoSEQ Assay, a bias-controlled multiplex PCR, was used to amplify TCRbeta CDR3 regions from genomic DNA. As for how the authors treated the data: Within the assay, amplification of reference gene primers was used to estimate how many nucleated cells each sample contained. Sequence reads were collapsed and filtered to measure the absolute abundance of every unique TCRbeta CDR3 rearrangement. Productive Simpson clonality was computed per sample as the square root of Simpson's diversity index over productive rearrangements. TCRdb mirrors the immuneACCESS table, restricted to in-frame sequences. Some clones are absent from its copies; in checked studies, under half trace to an unresolved V gene, and the reason for the others is unknown. The V and J calls and the clone size are those of that table, but D and trimming were determined from the DNA. The sample table lists about 66,000 clones, roughly nine tenths of them with a count of one. Less than 1.5% of the sample is in the top ten clones.

Collaborating institutions collected whole blood in K2EDTA tubes following their own protocols. For TCRbeta analysis, collaborator samples were shipped as frozen whole blood, as isolated PBMCs, or as DNA extracted from either sample type. The sample taken for sequencing was peripheral blood. Recombination joined TRBV7-3 with TRBJ2-1, and 7 junction bases match TRBD2. The clonotype comes from a man in his fifties or sixties with acute or convalescent COVID-19. CDR3 reads: CASSYSGTNSNEQFF. The nucleotide sequence reads TGTGCCAGCAGCTACTCCGGGACTAATAGCAATGAGCAGTTCTTC.